This T cell receptor (beta chain) originates from a study of molecular identifiers for immune sequencing clone quantification. Study-level background: For replicates, RNA isolated from about 19,000 or 110,000 naive CD8 cells was divided into five portions, of which four were sequenced. General study findings and limits: Sharing of a barcode by identical TCR molecules could cause highly expanded clone sizes to be underestimated. Whereas naive cells kept under 1% of molecules in clones above 20 RNA copies, such clones held over 99% in effectors.

Making the bulk TCR libraries relied on previously described methods and listed TCR primers. TCRdb processed the PCR reads anew with MiXCR; each CDR3 protein has one entry. The sample holds some 320,000 distinct CDR3 sequences, 20% to 25% seen once. This clonotype was counted many times. Its target is not known. The CDR3 totals 21 residues. Germline V gene data show CDR1 as LGHNA and CDR2 as YNFKEQ. Germline trimming cut 4 bases from V and 3 bases from J; bases unmatched to any gene: 25. The sample comprised naive CD8+ T cells from blood, with Jurkat cell RNA spiked in. Subset reported: FACS-sorted CD8+CD4-CCR7+CD45RA+ naive T cells. The chain joins TRBV4-2 to TRBJ1-1, with TRBD1 matching over 8 bases. The TCR sequence derives from a human donor in good health. Some libraries in this study had Jurkat cell RNA spiked in. In DNA form, the CDR3 reads TGTGCCAGCAGCCTCCCGGATGGAATGGTGGCAGGGGGCGGCAAGGACACTGAAGCTTTCTTT. The encoded protein is CASSLPDGMVAGGGKDTEAFF.